Listed here are 15 T cell receptor beta chains from one sample, sequenced in a study of PD-1 blockade in classical Hodgkin lymphoma. Sequencing used immunoSEQ multiplex PCR; TCRdb keeps in-frame clones, though not all of them. The data show around 70,000 clones, 71% seen once. Patients all relapsed after autologous stem cell transplantation, and there was variation in brentuximab vedotin exposure. The input for sequencing was peripheral blood mononuclear cells (PBMCs), taken before the second cycle of nivolumab. Receptors were obtained from a human donor with classical Hodgkin lymphoma.

The chain joins TRBV9 to TRBJ2-2, with a possible D match to TRBD2 (7 bases). Germline V CDR1 and CDR2: SGDLS, YYNGEE. The CDR3 is made up of 18 amino acids. Trimming left V 2 bases short and J 3 bases short, with 20 bases between. Written as DNA, the CDR3 is TGTGCCAGCAGCGTTTCAGCGGTACAGGGAGGGGACACCGGGGAGCTGTTTTTT. Amino acids: CASSVSAVQGGDTGELFF.

The J gene is TRBJ1-5, the V gene TRBV7-9; 7 bases map to TRBD1. With 5 bases clipped from V and 3 bases from J, the junction kept 10 bases outside the gene matches. The CDR3 runs to 16 residues. Germline V CDR1 and CDR2: SEHNR, FQNEAQ (reference sequence). In nucleotides, the CDR3 is TGTGCCAGCAGCCTAGGAGGGGGCGAGGACAATCAGCCCCAGCATTTT. Translated: CASSLGGGEDNQPQHF.

This clone has more than one count but fewer than ten. The rearrangement links TRBV18 to TRBJ1-3; D call uncertain. Germline V gives CDR1 KGHSH, CDR2 LQKENI. The CDR3 extends over 15 amino acids. V was shortened by 0 bases and J by 1 base, with 7 bases between the two germline ends. The CDR3 protein is CASSPPRVSGNTIYF. CDR3 nucleotide sequence: TGTGCCAGCTCACCACCACGGGTTTCTGGAAACACCATATATTTT.

The V call is TRBV7-3, the J call TRBJ2-2; 7 positions match TRBD2. Germline V CDR1 and CDR2: SGHTA, FQGTGA. V lost 3 bases to trimming and J lost 5 bases; unmatched junction nucleotides: 3. CDR3 length: 14 amino acids. The CDR3 protein is CASSFGTTTGELFF. CDR3 sequence (DNA): TGTGCCAGCAGCTTCGGGACTACTACCGGGGAGCTGTTTTTT.

V and J are TRBV28 and TRBJ1-2, with D maybe TRBD1 (6 bases). This CDR3 is built from 14 residues. The V gene's germline CDR1 is MDHEN and CDR2 SYDVKM. Between the trimmed V and J ends, which lost 5 bases and 2 bases, there was a span of 12 bases. CDR3 coding DNA: TGTGCCAGCAGTGCGGGACACCCAAACTATGGCTACACCTTC. Translating gives CASSAGHPNYGYTF.

The chain has TRBV11-3 and TRBJ2-1; 8 bases are shared with TRBD2. This CDR3 is built from 12 residues. The V gene's germline CDR1 is SGHNT and CDR2 YENEEA. V dropped 5 bases and J dropped 10; count of bases not matched to a gene: 4. DNA of the CDR3: TGTGCCAGCAGCCGGACTAGCAACGAGCAGTTCTTC. Protein: CASSRTSNEQFF. Full variable domain (rest looked up from reference TRBV11-3 and TRBJ2-1): EAGVVQSPRYKIIEKKQPVAFWCNPISGHNTLYWYLQNLGQGPELLIRYENEEAVDDSQLPKDRFSAERLKGVDSTLKIQPAELGDSAVYLCASSRTSNEQFFGPGTRLTVL.

A few counts support this clone. The rearrangement uses TRBV27 and TRBJ1-2, with a tentative D call TRBD1 (6 bases). The germline V gene has CDR1 MNHEY and CDR2 SMNVEV (reference sequence). Trimming removed 3 bases at V and 5 bases at J, with 19 bases between. The CDR3 runs to 16 residues. CDR3 residues: CASSFMVSDRYYGYTF. The DNA for the CDR3 is TGTGCCAGCAGTTTTATGGTCTCGGACAGATATTATGGCTACACCTTC.

V gene TRBV6-5 combines with J gene TRBJ2-7; TRBD1 agrees at 10 bases. The CDR3 has 15 residues. Germline assignment: CDR1 MNHEY and CDR2 SVGAGI. Trimming at V came to 0 bases and at J to 5 bases, leaving 4 bases not matched to a gene. The CDR3 region has the DNA TGTGCCAGCAGTTACTCCTCCGGGACAGGGGACGAGCAGTACTTC. Translation gives CASSYSSGTGDEQYF.

This clone was seen only a few times. The chain joins TRBV6-1 to TRBJ1-2; 7 bases are shared with TRBD1. CDR3 size: 14 residues. CDR1 and CDR2 (germline): MNHNS, SASEGT. The V gene end was trimmed by 4 bases and the J gene end by 4 bases; junction bases not matched to a gene: 6. The CDR3 loop reads CASSVAGGVYGYTF. For the CDR3, the DNA is TGTGCCAGCAGTGTGGCAGGGGGGGTCTATGGCTACACCTTC.

This sequence joins TRBV5-1 and TRBJ2-5; D not certain. There are 14 residues in the CDR3. Germline CDR1 reads SGHRS; CDR2 reads YFSETQ. Trimming removed 2 bases from V and 2 bases from J, with 10 bases in between. CDR3 amino acids: CASSFASIQETQYF. The CDR3 DNA sequence: TGCGCCAGCAGCTTCGCCAGTATTCAAGAGACCCAGTACTTC.

This clone was observed a handful of times. The chain couples TRBV19 to TRBJ2-2, with TRBD2 matching 10 bases. J gave up 3 bases and V 3 bases, and 1 base lay outside the gene matches. The CDR3 consists of 15 residues. CDR1 and CDR2 from the germline V gene are LNHDA and SQIVND (reference sequence). The CDR3 DNA is TGTGCCAGTAGTATTAGCGGGGGGTACACCGGGGAGCTGTTTTTT. The encoded protein is CASSISGGYTGELFF.

This clone was counted between two and nine times. V usage is TRBV11-3 and J usage is TRBJ2-3; 10 nucleotides match TRBD2. Trimming cost V 4 bases and J 3 bases; bases outside gene matches: 4. Germline lookup yields CDR1 SGHNT and CDR2 YENEEA. The CDR3 sequence is 15 residues long. The CDR3 nucleotides are TGTGCCAGCAGCTCCGGGACTAGCGTAACAGATACGCAGTATTTT. It translates to CASSSGTSVTDTQYF.

This clone was seen only once. V and J are TRBV30 and TRBJ1-3; 7 positions match TRBD1. Germline CDR1 is GTSNPN and CDR2 is SVGIG (reference sequence). The CDR3 loop spans 12 amino acids. V lost 5 bases, J lost 2 bases, and 0 bases stayed unmatched. The CDR3 DNA is TGTGCCTGGGACAGGGCTGGAAACACCATATATTTT. Amino acid sequence: CAWDRAGNTIYF.

CDR3 region: CASSRGPIGDNEQFF. CDR3 sequence (DNA): TGTGCCAGCAGCCGGGGGCCTATTGGAGATAATGAGCAGTTCTTC. The V gene is TRBV28, the J gene TRBJ2-1; D may correspond to TRBD1 or TRBD2 (6 bases each). This CDR3 is built from 15 residues. The V end lost 6 bases, the J end lost 7 bases, and 19 bases lay between the germline ends. Germline V lookup: CDR1 MDHEN, CDR2 SYDVKM.

The chain employs TRBV7-9 and TRBJ1-4; no definite D call. Germline CDR1 reads SEHNR; CDR2 reads FQNEAQ (reference sequence). With 5 bases removed from V and 7 bases from J, the gap between germline ends came to 8 bases. The CDR3 has 12 residues. The CDR3 is CASSPLSEKLFF. CDR3 in DNA: TGTGCCAGCAGCCCGCTGAGTGAAAAACTGTTTTTT.